The 14 T cell receptor beta chains given below trace back to one sample, sequenced in a study of blood T cell repertoires in COVID-19. Here immunoSEQ multiplex PCR was the method, and the copy in TCRdb shows in-frame clones only, minus some. The sample lists 200,000 to 300,000 clones; 80% to 90% were seen once. The sequenced material came from peripheral blood. These receptors all come from a man of 80 years or more with acute or convalescent COVID-19.

This chain links TRBV2 with TRBJ1-5, with 9 bases fitting TRBD1. V gave up 3 bases and J gave up 7 bases; unmatched junction bases: 4. Germline V gene sequence: CDR1 SNHLY, CDR2 FYNNEI. This CDR3 contains 14 residues. The CDR3 DNA is TGTGCCAGCAGTGATGACAGGGGGAGACAGCCCCAGCATTTT. Translating gives CASSDDRGRQPQHF.

V is TRBV19 and J is TRBJ2-3, with 14 positions matching TRBD2. The V gene's germline CDR1 is LNHDA and CDR2 SQIVND (reference sequence). Trimming cost V 4 bases and J 10 bases; bases outside gene matches: 13. The length of the CDR3 is 17 residues. CDR3 loop: CASSTSRLAGGSGPQYF. CDR3 nucleotides: TGTGCCAGTAGTACGTCGCGACTAGCGGGAGGGTCCGGTCCGCAGTATTTT.

This clone was observed a few times. The J gene is TRBJ2-7, the V gene TRBV7-6, with D tentatively TRBD1 (6 bases). This CDR3 is 14 amino acids long. Trimming pared 2 bases from V and 5 bases from J, leaving 13 bases between. Looked up from germline, CDR1 is SGHVS and CDR2 is FNYEAQ. Here the CDR3 reads CASSLIGGDDEQYF. In DNA, the CDR3 is TGTGCCAGCAGCTTAATAGGGGGTGACGACGAGCAGTACTTC.

The V call is TRBV4-1, the J call TRBJ2-1; 13 bases fit TRBD2. CDR1 MGHRA and CDR2 YSYEKL come from the germline V gene. The junction had 6 bases not matched to a gene; V was cut back by 0 bases and J by 10 bases. The CDR3 is 16 residues long. The CDR3 sequence is CASSQELAGGLEEQFF. The CDR3 bases are TGCGCCAGCAGCCAAGAACTAGCGGGAGGGTTGGAGGAGCAGTTCTTC.

The gene calls are TRBV24-1 and TRBJ1-2; D gene uncertain. The germline V gene encodes CDR1 KGHDR and CDR2 SFDVKD. V was clipped by 6 bases and J by 6 bases, with 13 bases between them. The CDR3 runs to 13 residues. The CDR3 here is CATSRDTTDGYTF. CDR3 sequence (DNA): TGTGCCACCAGTCGGGATACAACGGATGGCTACACCTTC.

V is TRBV5-1 and J is TRBJ2-1, with 9 bases identical to TRBD1. V lost 4 bases, J lost 6 bases, and 5 bases stayed unmatched. Germline CDR1 SGHRS, CDR2 YFSETQ. The CDR3 totals 14 residues. The CDR3 region is CASSVGQGTNEQFF. CDR3 coding DNA: TGCGCCAGCAGCGTAGGACAGGGGACCAATGAGCAGTTCTTC.

The rearrangement uses TRBV5-1 and TRBJ1-2; 7 positions agree with TRBD1. Germline V gene data show CDR1 as SGHRS and CDR2 as YFSETQ. The V gene end was trimmed by 6 bases and the J gene end by 2 bases; junction bases not matched to a gene: 7. The length of the CDR3 is 14 residues. The CDR3 sequence is CASKILQGNYGYTF. In DNA, the CDR3 is TGCGCCAGCAAAATCTTACAGGGGAACTATGGCTACACCTTC.

The V call is TRBV7-9, the J call TRBJ2-6; 13 bases line up with TRBD2. The CDR3 is 18 residues long. CDR1 is SEHNR and CDR2 is FQNEAQ in the germline V gene (reference sequence). The V and J ends lost 5 bases and 4 bases, in that order; junction bases with no gene match: 8. The CDR3 reads CASSPRTSGRLGANVLTF. The CDR3 DNA reads as TGTGCCAGCAGCCCCAGGACTAGCGGGAGACTCGGGGCCAACGTCCTGACTTTC.

The chain joins TRBV7-2 to TRBJ1-5, with D possibly matching TRBD1 (6 bases). The CDR3 consists of 15 residues. Per the germline V gene, CDR1 is SGHTA and CDR2 is FQGNSA. Trimming cost V 5 bases and J 6 bases, with 17 bases left between them. Here the CDR3 reads CASSPFTGMGQPQHF. The CDR3 nucleotides read TGTGCCAGCAGCCCTTTTACAGGGATGGGTCAGCCCCAGCATTTT.

The chain joins TRBV28 to TRBJ1-2, with D possibly being TRBD1 (5 bases). CDR1 and CDR2 (germline): MDHEN, SYDVKM. Trimming removed 2 bases from V and 12 bases from J, with 25 bases in between. The CDR3 extends over 16 amino acids. The CDR3 nucleotides are TGTGCCAGCAGTTTAGGTGCGGTAGGGGCTGCTATGGGGAACACCTTC. Residues: CASSLGAVGAAMGNTF.

The V and J genes are TRBV23-1 and TRBJ1-2; D unresolved. TRBV23-1 is assigned to the ORF class and has an uncertain function. Trimming cost V 4 bases and J 6 bases, with 15 bases left between them. This CDR3 has 14 amino acids. CDR3 sequence (DNA): TGCGCCAGCAGTCCCCTAGAGGAGGGCCATGGCTACACCTTC. It specifies CASSPLEEGHGYTF.

The chain uses TRBV3-1 (or the pseudogene TRBV3-2) and TRBJ1-1; 9 nucleotides agree with TRBD1. V lost 4 bases, J lost 3 bases, and 0 bases stayed unmatched. CDR3 length equals 13 residues. Looked up from germline, CDR1 is LGHDT and CDR2 is YNNKEL (reference sequence). This chain's CDR3 is CASSRQGDTEAFF. Here the CDR3 DNA reads TGTGCCAGCAGCCGACAGGGGGACACTGAAGCTTTCTTT.

This clone appeared a few times. The chain combines TRBV7-3 with TRBJ1-1; D is uncertain. The V end was cut by 2 bases, the J end by 1 base, with 5 bases between. Germline CDR1 is SGHTA and CDR2 is FQGTGA. CDR3 length: 13 residues. The CDR3 DNA reads as TGTGCCAGCAGCTTATCAGAGAACACTGAAGCTTTCTTT. As protein: CASSLSENTEAFF.

The gene calls are TRBV7-8 and TRBJ2-5; 11 bases match TRBD2. CDR3 size: 18 residues. Germline values: CDR1 SGHVS, CDR2 FQNEAQ. V lost 0 bases and J lost 4; bases outside the gene matches: 10. The CDR3: CASSLASGGVRYLETQYF. The CDR3 DNA reads as TGTGCCAGCAGCTTAGCTAGCGGGGGGGTAAGATATTTAGAGACCCAGTACTTC.